The clone carrying this TCR beta chain came up a few times. Its specificity is unknown. One junction end disagrees with the germline gene, perhaps due to a read error. The data derive from a study of T cells in Graves' hyperthyroidism and ophthalmopathy. Regarding the study as a whole: Most expanded thyroid clonotypes above 0.001 also appeared in blood. Ophthalmopathy was told apart from stable hyperthyroidism by a 13 V-J model.

It was considered stable Graves' hyperthyroidism when ophthalmopathy did not progress within 18 months. Every diagnosis used clinical symptoms, serum thyroxine and TRAb, thyroid ultrasound and orbital computed tomography. The investigators amplified TCR beta CDR3 regions from RNA transcripts. Using the HTBI primer set, a first-round RT-PCR was run on the TCR CDR3. Using its own MiXCR run on the multiplex PCR reads, TCRdb lists one record per CDR3 protein. The table records about 540,000 distinct CDR3 sequences, under 60% of them present only once. The CDR3 length is 14 residues. From germline, CDR1 is ENHRY and CDR2 SYGVKD.

The gene calls are TRBV10-3 and TRBJ1-4; D is undetermined. The clonotype was recovered from a woman aged 18-35 years with Graves' hyperthyroidism. The sample comprised peripheral blood or thyroid tissue (not recorded which). The chain's CDR3 is CASSYSRRNEKLFF. The CDR3 DNA sequence: TGTGCCAGCAGTTACTCGAGAAGGAATGAAAAACTGTTTTTT.